The clone carrying this T cell receptor (beta chain) was counted a few times. The sample originates from a study of shared clonotypes between healthy human individuals. This CDR3 contains 16 residues. Germline values: CDR1 SGHRS, CDR2 YFSETQ. Trimming cost V 4 bases and J 5 bases; bases outside gene matches: 8. Assay used: immunoSEQ multiplex PCR; TCRdb lists only in-frame clones, some missing. Among fewer than 600,000 clones, roughly 72% were seen once, and the ten largest hold about 12%. Sequencing input: PBMCs. The sequence was obtained from a woman aged 40 to 55 in good health. Some clones in this sample may be carry-over from other donors' samples. The genes are TRBV5-1 and TRBJ2-2; 10 nucleotides align to TRBD1. The CDR3 nucleotides read TGCGCCAGCAGCCGGGGACAGGGGATTGGAACCGGGGAGCTGTTTTTT. This sequence encodes CASSRGQGIGTGELFF. Based on the CDR3 plus reference TRBV5-1 and TRBJ2-2, the full variable domain is KAGVTQTPRYLIKTRGQQVTLSCSPISGHRSVSWYQQTPGQGLQFLFEYFSETQRNKGNFPGRFSGRQFSNSRSEMNVSTLELGDSALYLCASSRGQGIGTGELFFGEGSRLTVL.